Listed below are T cell receptor beta chains from one sample, sequenced in a study of T cells in localized non-small cell lung cancer. Repertoires were generated with immunoSEQ multiplex PCR, while TCRdb's copy carries only in-frame clones and drops some. The repertoire holds 20,000 to 25,000 clones, less than 90% seen once, with roughly 15% in the top ten. The material sequenced was peripheral blood, taken before any cancer treatment. Receptors originate from a male donor aged 60 or over with stage I lung adenocarcinoma. Both conserved end residues are part of each CDR3. D genes are given only for firm matches. Some rows have no size entry. The others give once, few or many, or a class for an expanded clone.

j_call d_call clone_size v_call cdr3_nt cdr3_aa
TRBJ2-2 - - TRBV5-5 TGTGCCAGCAGCCTCTGGACCACCGGGGAGCTGTTTTTT CASSLWTTGELFF
TRBJ1-5 - - TRBV21-1 TGTGCCAGCAGCTTTACCCGCCGCGGAGGTGGAGGGCACCTTAGCAATCAGCCCCAGCATTTT CASSFTRRGGGGHLSNQPQHF
TRBJ1-6 - - TRBV27 TGTGCCAGCAGTTTCCAGCGGCGTTTGGGCACCTACCTTAATTCACCCCTCCACTTT CASSFQRRLGTYLNSPLHF
TRBJ1-1 - - TRBV6-6 TGTGCCAGCATCAGTGGACGGGCGAACACTGAAGCTTTCTTT CASISGRANTEAFF
TRBJ1-1 - - TRBV11-1 TGTGCCAGCAGCCCCAACCCCCCGAACACTGAAGCTTTCTTT CASSPNPPNTEAFF
TRBJ2-2 - - TRBV20-1 TGCAGTGCCGAGAACACCGGGGAGCTGTTTTTT CSAENTGELFF
TRBJ2-5 - - TRBV4-3 TGCGCCAGCAGCCAAGAATATGGGAACCCGGGCCCAGAGACCCAGTACTTC CASSQEYGNPGPETQYF
TRBJ1-1 - - TRBV7-9 TGTGCCAGCAGCTTATTCCCTCGGACAGCGAACACTGAAGCTTTCTTT CASSLFPRTANTEAFF
TRBJ2-2 - - TRBV6-1 TGTGCCAGCAAACGGACCGGGGAGCTGTTTTTT CASKRTGELFF
TRBJ1-6 TRBD1 - TRBV30 TGTGCCTGGGTAATACAGGGGATGGGATCACCCCTCCACTTT CAWVIQGMGSPLHF
TRBJ1-6 TRBD1 - TRBV30 TGTGCCTGGAGTAGGGGACAGGATAATTCACCCCTCCACTTT CAWSRGQDNSPLHF
TRBJ2-7 - - TRBV27 TGTGCCAGCAGTTTAAGGTCCGGTAGAGGACAGTACTACGAGCAGTACTTC CASSLRSGRGQYYEQYF
TRBJ2-3 TRBD2 - TRBV29-1 TGCAGCACTCGGACTAGCGAGGGAGATACGCAGTATTTT CSTRTSEGDTQYF
TRBJ2-1 TRBD1 - TRBV19 TGTGCCAGTAGTATGTTTAAGGGACAGCCAGCCTACAATGAGCAGTTCTTC CASSMFKGQPAYNEQFF
TRBJ1-4 TRBD1 - TRBV6-5 TGTGCCAGCAGCCGCGGACAGGGAGGGGAAAAACTGTTTTTT CASSRGQGGEKLFF
TRBJ1-1 TRBD1 - TRBV27 TGTGCCAGCAGTCTGCACCGGGACAGATATCTCCAAAGCACTGAAGCTTTCTTT CASSLHRDRYLQSTEAFF
TRBJ2-3 TRBD2 - TRBV7-2 TGTGCCAGCAGCAAGACCAGCGGGGGAACAGATACGCAGTATTTT CASSKTSGGTDTQYF
TRBJ2-2 - - TRBV19 TGTGCCAGTAGACAAGGAGGGACCGGGGAGCTGTTTTTT CASRQGGTGELFF
TRBJ2-7 TRBD2 - TRBV7-8 TGTGCCAGCAGCTACTTAGCGGGGGGATTCTCCTACGAGCAGTACTTC CASSYLAGGFSYEQYF
TRBJ1-4 - - TRBV21-1 TGTGCCAGCAGCTCGGGAGGGACAAACCTAACTAATGAAAAACTGTTTTTT CASSSGGTNLTNEKLFF
TRBJ1-5 - - TRBV5-4 TGTGCCAGCAGAGCTCGGGTAAGCAATCAGCCCCAGCATTTT CASRARVSNQPQHF
TRBJ1-1 - - TRBV6-5 TGTGCCAGCAGATTCGATACAGCGAGGAACACTGAAGCTTTCTTT CASRFDTARNTEAFF
TRBJ1-2 - - TRBV5-3 TGTGCCAATTCGGAGGGGGATGGCTACACCTTC CANSEGDGYTF
TRBJ2-7 - - TRBV19 TGTGCCAGTAGTATAGATAAAATCCTCGGGGGTTCGGACGAGCAGTACTTC CASSIDKILGGSDEQYF
TRBJ2-5 TRBD2 once TRBV10-3 TGTGCCATCAGTGTTAGCGGGATCCAAGAGACCCAGTACTTC CAISVSGIQETQYF
TRBJ1-4 - - TRBV10-3 TGTGCCATTCACAAGGAGCCTAATGAAAAACTGTTTTTT CAIHKEPNEKLFF
TRBJ2-7 - - TRBV6-1 TGTGGGACTCGTGTGGAGGGACCTACCTACGAGCAGTACTTC CGTRVEGPTYEQYF
TRBJ1-1 - - TRBV5-4 TGTGCCAGCAGCCTCCGAGGACACCAGACTGAAGCTTTCTTT CASSLRGHQTEAFF
TRBJ2-2 - - TRBV4-3 TGCGCCAGCAGCCAAGATCTCTACTATCGAGGATCCACCGGGGAGCTGTTTTTT CASSQDLYYRGSTGELFF
TRBJ2-7 TRBD1 - TRBV4-3 TGCGCCAGCAGCCAGACGACAGGGAACCACGAGCAGTACTTC CASSQTTGNHEQYF
TRBJ2-1 TRBD2 - TRBV27 TGTGCCAGCAGAGGATTTAGCGGGGGGTCGAGGAGCTCCTACAATGAGCAGTTCTTC CASRGFSGGSRSSYNEQFF
TRBJ2-3 - - TRBV10-2 TGCGCCAGCACCCTGGACTCAATTAGCACAGATACGCAGTATTTT CASTLDSISTDTQYF
TRBJ1-1 - - TRBV14 TGTGCCAGCAGCCTAGGACAAGGCGGGGCTTTCTTT CASSLGQGGAFF
TRBJ2-7 TRBD2 medium-sized TRBV30 TGTGCCTCATCCGAACTAGCGGGAGCACACGAGCAGTACTTC CASSELAGAHEQYF
TRBJ2-3 - - TRBV25-1 TGTGCCAGCAGTGAAAGCACAGATACGCAGTATTTT CASSESTDTQYF
TRBJ1-5 TRBD1 - TRBV15 TGTGCCACCAGCAGAGACTGGGACAGGGGGAATCAGCCCCAGCATTTT CATSRDWDRGNQPQHF
TRBJ2-1 - - TRBV11-3 TGTGCCAGCAGCTTAAGGGGGGAGGGCCGTAATGAGCAGTTCTTC CASSLRGEGRNEQFF
TRBJ1-2 TRBD1 - TRBV5-6 TGTGCCAGCAGCTCAAACGGAGTCAGGGGGCGAAACTATGGCTACACCTTC CASSSNGVRGRNYGYTF
TRBJ1-4 TRBD1 - TRBV5-1 TGCGCCAGCAGCTTGGCCCGAGGGGGCATAGATGAAAAACTGTTTTTT CASSLARGGIDEKLFF
TRBJ2-5 - - TRBV2 TGTGCCAGCAGGGAAAGGGGGGCCCAGTACTTC CASRERGAQYF
TRBJ1-3 - - TRBV5-6 TGCGCCAGCAGCTTCTATCGTAGGGGGATCGCTGGAAACACCATATATTTT CASSFYRRGIAGNTIYF
TRBJ2-7 - - TRBV30 TGTGCCTGGAGCTTTCTGTGGGGATCCTACGAGCAGTACTTC CAWSFLWGSYEQYF
TRBJ2-2 - - TRBV18 TGTGCCAGCTCACCGATCGGAGGGGCGAACACCGGGGAGCTGTTTTTT CASSPIGGANTGELFF
TRBJ1-4 TRBD1 - TRBV6-1 TGTGCCAGCAGTGACGGACAGGCAAATAATGAAAAACTGTTTTTT CASSDGQANNEKLFF
TRBJ2-3 TRBD2 - TRBV4-3 TGCGCCAGCAGCCAAGATCTCTCGGGGGGGGACACGCAGTATTTT CASSQDLSGGDTQYF
TRBJ2-2 - few TRBV28 TGTGCCAGCAGTTTTCCGGAGACTTCGAACACCGGGGAGCTGTTTTTT CASSFPETSNTGELFF
TRBJ1-5 - - TRBV5-6 TGTGCCAGCAGCTTGGCCCTCAGCAGCAATCAGCCCCAGCATTTT CASSLALSSNQPQHF
TRBJ2-2 - - TRBV6-1 TGTGCCAGCAGAAACAGCCTGAACACCGGGGAGCTGTTTTTT CASRNSLNTGELFF
TRBJ1-6 TRBD1 - TRBV6-6 TGTGCCAGCAGTTACGGGACAGTTGGGCGGTCACCCCTCCACTTT CASSYGTVGRSPLHF
TRBJ2-6 - - TRBV7-2 TGTGCCAGCAGCTTAGGACCTCCTGGGGCCAACGTCCTGACTTTC CASSLGPPGANVLTF
TRBJ2-2 - - TRBV5-1 TGCGCCAGTTCCGGACTTGGCGGGGACACCGGGGAGCTGTTTTTT CASSGLGGDTGELFF
TRBJ2-1 - - TRBV14 TGTGCCAGCAGCTCTCAGGGGGGGTTCTACAATGAGCAGTTCTTC CASSSQGGFYNEQFF
TRBJ2-2 - - TRBV5-1 TGCGCCAGCAGCTATGACGGGGACACCGGGGAGCTGTTTTTT CASSYDGDTGELFF
TRBJ2-7 TRBD1 - TRBV27 TGTGCCAGCAGTAGGGAGACAGGGGACGAGCAGTACTTC CASSRETGDEQYF
TRBJ1-5 - - TRBV7-2 TGTGCCAGCAGCTTAGCGGGTCAGCCCCAGCATTTT CASSLAGQPQHF
TRBJ2-1 - - TRBV10-1 TGCGCCAGCAGTGGATCGGATGAGCAGTTCTTC CASSGSDEQFF
TRBJ2-2 - - TRBV6-5 TGTGCCAGCAGTACAGAGGGAGGGGAGCTGTTTTTT CASSTEGGELFF